This T cell receptor (beta chain) is drawn from a study of blood T cell repertoires in COVID-19. J lost 2 bases, V lost 1 base, and 4 bases had no gene match. This CDR3 region has 15 residues. Germline CDR1 is SGHNT and CDR2 is YENEEA. Original handling: Amplification of reference gene primers provided the estimated nucleated cell counts. Sequencing was performed with immunoSEQ multiplex PCR; in TCRdb, only in-frame clones are kept and a portion is missing. That table furnishes V, J and clone size, whereas the DNA furnished D and trimming. The sample contains 200,000 or so clones, roughly 84% of which appear only once.

The origin of this receptor is a human donor in a cohort sampled during active COVID-19. The V and J genes are TRBV11-3 and TRBJ2-7, with 8 nucleotides matching TRBD1. The sample comprised peripheral blood. The CDR3 DNA is TGTGCCAGCAGCTTAGGCGGACAGGGTACCTACGAGCAGTACTTC. Translation: CASSLGGQGTYEQYF.